This TCR beta chain was observed in a study of blood T cell repertoires in COVID-19. Overall study context: Italy, Spain and the United States were the sources of the convalescent and acute COVID-19 samples.

The study assigned cohorts using participant-reported clinical history. Cohort 3 recovered donors had two negative PCRs, clearance, or symptom resolution. J was trimmed by 4 bases and V by 8 bases; bases with no gene match: 8. Germline CDR1 is LGHDT and CDR2 is YNNKEL (reference sequence). The CDR3 sequence is 14 residues long. As processed by the authors: Amplified reference gene primers provided the basis for estimating nucleated cell counts. The repertoire was sequenced with immunoSEQ multiplex PCR; TCRdb's copy has only in-frame clones and lacks some. The V and J calls and the clone size are those of that table, but D and trimming were determined from the DNA. The table records about 130,000 clones, 83% of them present only once.

The origin of this receptor is a man aged 30-40 years who had recovered from COVID-19. This rearrangement joins TRBV3-1 (or the pseudogene TRBV3-2) to TRBJ2-3, with 8 positions matching TRBD2. The sequenced sample was PBMCs or T cells enriched from blood (not recorded which). The CDR3 nucleotides read TGTGCCAGCCTGGCAGCGGGAGAATCAGATACGCAGTATTTT. Amino acids: CASLAAGESDTQYF.